A single sample is the source of the 25 T cell receptor beta chains below, sequenced in a study of shared clonotypes between healthy human individuals. Libraries were prepared by immunoSEQ multiplex PCR; TCRdb keeps only in-frame clonotypes and omits some of them. Of roughly 2 million clones listed, 85% to 95% are singletons. Sequencing was carried out using naive CD4+ T cells sorted from blood. Specified subset: CD45RA+ positively selected. Receptors originate from a man aged 18 to 30 in good health.

This chain joins TRBV6-4 and TRBJ2-5; weak D call: TRBD2 (6 bases). Germline V lookup: CDR1 MRHNA, CDR2 SNTAGT. V was pared by 4 bases and J by 6 bases, with 12 bases between. This CDR3 comprises 13 residues. DNA of the CDR3: TGTGCCAGCAGTGGGCGGGACCGGAAGACCCAGTACTTC. Its protein product is CASSGRDRKTQYF.

The rearrangement uses TRBV6-5 and TRBJ1-2, with TRBD1 as a possible D gene (5 bases). The CDR3 runs 15 residues. V lost 0 bases and J lost 5, with 13 bases in between. Germline assignment: CDR1 MNHEY and CDR2 SVGAGI. CDR3 coding DNA: TGTGCCAGCAGTTACTCGATTAAGGGGTTGTATGGCTACACCTTC. It encodes CASSYSIKGLYGYTF.

The chain employs TRBV5-4 and TRBJ2-4, with D perhaps given as TRBD1 or TRBD2 (5 bases each). In germline, CDR1 is SGHNT, CDR2 YYREEE (reference sequence). V lost 4 bases to trimming and J lost 8 bases, with 16 bases between them. This CDR3 is 14 amino acids long. CDR3 amino acids: CASSPGRLRDIQYF. The DNA for the CDR3 is TGTGCCAGCAGCCCGGGACGGCTCAGGGACATTCAGTACTTC.

This chain joins TRBV27 and TRBJ1-1; perhaps TRBD1 as D (5 bases). The CDR3 is 14 residues long. V dropped 7 bases and J dropped 1 base, with 13 bases sitting between them. Germline V gene data show CDR1 as MNHEY and CDR2 as SMNVEV (reference sequence). As DNA, the CDR3 is TGTGCCAGCAAAATAGGGACCGGGAACACTGAAGCTTTCTTT. Amino acid sequence: CASKIGTGNTEAFF.

This chain connects TRBV7-9 to TRBJ2-5, with 12 bases that match TRBD1. Germline CDR1 SEHNR, CDR2 FQNEAQ (reference sequence). The CDR3 sequence is 16 residues long. With V trimmed by 2 bases and J by 6 bases, 7 bases remained unmatched. The CDR3 nucleotides are TGTGCCAGCAGCTTAAGATTGGGGACAGGGGGCCAGACCCAGTACTTC. This encodes CASSLRLGTGGQTQYF.

This clone showed up just once. The CDR3 loop reads CASGLGLAGVMETQYF. The DNA of the CDR3 is TGTGCTAGCGGCTTGGGACTAGCGGGGGTGATGGAGACCCAGTACTTC. The V and J genes are TRBV7-7 and TRBJ2-5, with 14 bases aligning to TRBD2. Germline lookup yields CDR1 SSHAT and CDR2 FNYEAQ (reference sequence). This CDR3 is 16 amino acids long.

The chain employs TRBV7-3 and TRBJ1-1; D unresolved. This CDR3 has 13 amino acids. Trimming stripped 5 bases from V and 0 bases from J, with 7 bases between. The V gene's germline CDR1 is SGHTA and CDR2 FQGTGA. The chain's CDR3 is CASSLYMNTEAFF. The CDR3 DNA reads as TGTGCCAGCAGCCTTTACATGAACACTGAAGCTTTCTTT.

The CDR3 DNA follows: TGTGCCAGCAGTTCCGGACAGGCCAGCTCCTACGAGCAGTACTTC. This translates into CASSSGQASSYEQYF. This sequence joins TRBV5-6 and TRBJ2-7; 7 bases map to TRBD1. Germline-derived CDR1 and CDR2 are SGHDT and YYEEEE. V lost 5 bases and J lost 0; bases outside the gene matches: 8. This CDR3 region has 15 residues.

A note on this clone: The sample carries other DNA sequences with the same CDR3. The V gene is TRBV7-9, the J gene TRBJ1-5, with 8 nucleotides matching TRBD1. The CDR3 extends over 15 amino acids. From germline, CDR1 is SEHNR and CDR2 FQNEAQ (reference sequence). V lost 4 bases and J lost 2; bases outside the gene matches: 4. The CDR3 spells CASSSQGAGNQPQHF. In DNA form, the CDR3 reads TGTGCCAGCAGCTCCCAGGGGGCGGGCAATCAGCCCCAGCATTTT.

J is TRBJ2-3 and V is TRBV6-5; 7 nucleotides align to TRBD2. Germline V gene sequence: CDR1 MNHEY, CDR2 SVGAGI. V lost 5 bases, J lost 2 bases, and 4 bases stayed unmatched. This CDR3 spans 14 amino acids. The CDR3 DNA reads TGTGCCAGCAGTCCGGGGGGAAACACAGATACGCAGTATTTT. Translating it yields CASSPGGNTDTQYF.

This rearrangement joins TRBV25-1 to TRBJ2-1; 10 bases agree with TRBD1. This CDR3 comprises 17 residues. CDR1 is MGHDK, CDR2 SYGVNS, per germline. J was trimmed by 6 bases and V by 5 bases; bases with no gene match: 13. The CDR3 region has the DNA TGTGCCAGCAGTTCAATGGGGGGGACAGGGGTCGCCAATGAGCAGTTCTTC. Translation gives CASSSMGGTGVANEQFF.

V and J are TRBV5-8 and TRBJ2-6, with 9 bases fitting TRBD2. Germline CDR1 reads SGHTS; CDR2 reads YDEGEE. V gave up 4 bases and J gave up 0 bases; unmatched junction bases: 8. This CDR3 is 18 amino acids long. The CDR3 nucleotides are TGTGCCAGCAGCGGCCAGCGGGGGGCACGCTCTGGGGCCAACGTCCTGACTTTC. Its translation is CASSGQRGARSGANVLTF.

This clone was seen once. This chain connects TRBV7-9 to TRBJ2-7, with a tentative D call TRBD1 (5 bases). Trimming left V 8 bases short and J 0 bases short, with 14 bases between. This CDR3 is 14 amino acids long. Germline V lookup: CDR1 SEHNR, CDR2 FQNEAQ (reference sequence). CDR3 nucleotide sequence: TGTGCCAGCCAAAGACAGTCTTACTCCTACGAGCAGTACTTC. Translated: CASQRQSYSYEQYF.

V is TRBV5-1 and J is TRBJ2-1; D not certain. With 1 base removed from V and 0 bases from J, the gap between germline ends came to 17 bases. The CDR3 runs to 18 residues. Germline lookup yields CDR1 SGHRS and CDR2 YFSETQ. The CDR3 DNA sequence: TGCGCCAGCAGCTTGCTGTTTCGACGGCCGAGCTCCTACAATGAGCAGTTCTTC. This encodes CASSLLFRRPSSYNEQFF.

V is TRBV4-3 and J is TRBJ2-1, with 8 bases matching TRBD2. The germline V gene has CDR1 LGHNA and CDR2 YSLEER. The junction had 7 bases not matched to a gene; V was cut back by 0 bases and J by 9 bases. The CDR3 contains 15 residues. CDR3 in DNA: TGCGCCAGCAGCCAAGAGCGGCGGGGGGCTAGTGAGCAGTTCTTC. As protein: CASSQERRGASEQFF.

The chain links TRBV5-1 to TRBJ1-2, with D uncertain. Germline V CDR1 and CDR2: SGHRS, YFSETQ. The CDR3 loop spans 13 amino acids. V lost 5 bases and J lost 1, with 9 bases in between. DNA for the CDR3: TGCGCCAGCAGTTACGACAATAACTATGGCTACACCTTC. Amino acids: CASSYDNNYGYTF.

The chain couples TRBV28 to TRBJ2-2, with D tentatively TRBD2 (6 bases). Trimming shortened V by 4 bases and J by 7 bases, and 16 bases separated the two germline ends. The CDR3 consists of 15 residues. The germline gives CDR1 MDHEN, CDR2 SYDVKM. The CDR3 region has the DNA TGTGCCAGCAGTTCCCCGGGACTCCCTGACGGGGAGCTGTTTTTT. Its protein is CASSSPGLPDGELFF.

This rearrangement joins TRBV29-1 to TRBJ1-2; 8 nucleotides match TRBD1. Germline values: CDR1 SQVTM, CDR2 ANQGSEA. The CDR3 runs 14 residues. V shed 5 bases and J 3 bases; nucleotides not matched to a gene: 8. This CDR3 is CSVFPGGRYYGYTF. As DNA, the CDR3 is TGCAGCGTTTTCCCAGGGGGCAGATACTATGGCTACACCTTC.

This clone turned up a few times. The J gene is TRBJ1-1, the V gene TRBV29-1; D call uncertain. CDR3 length: 12 residues. V lost 4 bases and J lost 5, with 11 bases in between. Germline V lookup: CDR1 SQVTM, CDR2 ANQGSEA. As DNA, the CDR3 is TGCAGCGTTGTGACGGGATTTACTGAAGCTTTCTTT. Amino acids: CSVVTGFTEAFF.

This clone was counted many times. The chain combines TRBV5-4 with TRBJ2-7; 10 nucleotides agree with TRBD1. CDR3 size: 15 residues. Germline assignment: CDR1 SGHNT and CDR2 YYREEE (reference sequence). Germline trimming cut 2 bases from V and 2 bases from J; bases unmatched to any gene: 4. The CDR3 protein is CASSFPGQGPYEQYF. DNA of the CDR3: TGTGCCAGCAGCTTTCCGGGACAGGGGCCCTACGAGCAGTACTTC.

The chain uses TRBV7-2 and TRBJ2-1; D not resolved. Germline V gene lookup returns CDR1 SGHTA and CDR2 FQGNSA. V lost 1 base, J lost 3 bases, and 16 bases lay in between. This CDR3 comprises 17 residues. The CDR3: CASSLDGSSLFYNEQFF. CDR3 DNA: TGTGCCAGCAGCTTAGATGGATCCTCTCTGTTCTACAATGAGCAGTTCTTC.

J is TRBJ2-7 and V is TRBV6-7; D may be TRBD1 (6 bases). TRBV6-7 is an open reading frame, and its role is uncertain. Trimming shortened V by 5 bases and J by 0 bases, and 14 bases separated the two germline ends. The CDR3 consists of 15 residues. This CDR3 is CASSGRQVTSYEQYF. The DNA for the CDR3 is TGTGCCAGCAGTGGCCGACAGGTGACCTCCTACGAGCAGTACTTC.

This rearrangement joins TRBV4-1 to TRBJ2-2; D possibly uses TRBD1 or TRBD2 (5 bases each). Between the trimmed V and J ends, which lost 3 bases and 3 bases, there was a span of 14 bases. The length of the CDR3 is 16 residues. Looked up from germline, CDR1 is MGHRA and CDR2 is YSYEKL. CDR3 amino acids: CASSHGDGFYTGELFF. The CDR3 nucleotides read TGCGCCAGCAGCCATGGGGACGGTTTCTACACCGGGGAGCTGTTTTTT.

This chain uses TRBV2 with TRBJ2-5; 15 bases match TRBD2. Germline-derived CDR1 and CDR2 are SNHLY and FYNNEI. The junction had 5 bases not matched to a gene; V was cut back by 10 bases and J by 2 bases. The CDR3 is made up of 15 amino acids. The CDR3 here is CATGTSGGKQETQYF. CDR3 DNA sequence: TGTGCCACTGGGACTAGCGGGGGGAAACAAGAGACCCAGTACTTC.

This clone has only one observation. The chain employs TRBV28 and TRBJ2-5; 8 bases are a match to TRBD2. Germline assignment: CDR1 MDHEN and CDR2 SYDVKM. Losses at the gene ends were 8 bases for V and 1 base for J; bases not matched to a gene: 9. The CDR3 extends over 15 amino acids. CDR3 loop: CASSPRTSGQETQYF. As DNA, the CDR3 is TGTGCCAGCTCACCACGAACTAGCGGCCAAGAGACCCAGTACTTC. Variable domain in full (rest from reference TRBV28 and TRBJ2-5): DVKVTQSSRYLVKRTGEKVFLECVQDMDHENMFWYRQDPGLGLRLIYFSYDVKMKEKGDIPEGYSVSREKKERFSLILESASTNQTSMYLCASSPRTSGQETQYFGPGTRLLVL.